A selection of T cell receptor beta chains follows, all from one sample in a study of blood T cell repertoires in COVID-19. TCRdb's table, derived via immunoSEQ multiplex PCR, lists solely in-frame clones and lacks some. This sample carries roughly 280,000 clones, approximately 90% of them seen once, and the ten largest clones take under 3%. The sample comprised PBMCs or T cells enriched from blood (not recorded which). These receptors all stem from a woman between 18 and 29 years old who had recovered from COVID-19. Both conserved end residues are part of each CDR3. A D gene is named only where the DNA matches it firmly. A clone size is listed for some rows: how often the clone was seen (once, few, many), or a class if it is expanded.

cdr3_aa cdr3_nt v_call d_call j_call cdr3_length clone_size
CASSIPAGQGEQPQHF TGTGCCAGTAGTATCCCCGCCGGACAAGGGGAACAGCCCCAGCATTTT TRBV19 - TRBJ1-5 16 -
CASSFGTRQGNSPLHF TGCGCCAGCAGCTTTGGGACCAGACAGGGGAATTCACCCCTCCACTTT TRBV5-1 TRBD1 TRBJ1-6 16 -
CAALNGTLFGYTF TGTGCCGCACTTAACGGGACACTTTTCGGCTACACCTTC TRBV10-3 - TRBJ1-2 13 once
CASDWGGGNQPQHF TGTGCCAGCGACTGGGGGGGTGGCAATCAGCCCCAGCATTTT TRBV6-6 - TRBJ1-5 14 -
CANLIGTPNNEQFF TGTGCCAATTTAATCGGGACACCTAACAATGAGCAGTTCTTC TRBV10-3 - TRBJ2-1 14 -
CASSQGAIDTQYF TGTGCCAGCAGCCAAGGGGCGATAGATACGCAGTATTTT TRBV6-5 - TRBJ2-3 13 -
CASRGAGAYNSPLHF TGTGCCAGCAGGGGCGCCGGGGCCTATAATTCACCCCTCCACTTT TRBV19 - TRBJ1-6 15 -
CAISPGTGHVGTDTQYF TGTGCCATCAGTCCTGGGACAGGACACGTTGGCACAGATACGCAGTATTTT TRBV10-3 TRBD1 TRBJ2-3 17 -
CASSLGGTRETQYF TGTGCCAGCAGCTTGGGCGGGACCCGGGAGACCCAGTACTTC TRBV11-2 - TRBJ2-5 14 -
CASSLDRLYEQYF TGTGCCAGCAGTTTGGACAGACTTTACGAGCAGTACTTC TRBV12-3/TRBV12-4 - TRBJ2-7 13 -
CAWSVTGSTEAFF TGTGCCTGGAGTGTAACAGGGAGCACTGAAGCTTTCTTT TRBV30 - TRBJ1-1 13 -
CASSQDPPYTEAFF TGCGCCAGCAGCCAAGATCCCCCGTACACTGAAGCTTTCTTT TRBV4-1 - TRBJ1-1 14 -
CASSVIGGAGGELFF TGTGCCAGCAGTGTTATTGGGGGGGCAGGCGGGGAGCTGTTTTTT TRBV2 - TRBJ2-2 15 -
CASSLNTMSGYTF TGTGCCAGCAGCTTAAATACTATGTCGGGCTACACCTTC TRBV7-3 - TRBJ1-2 13 once
CASSNRDQETQYF TGTGCCAGCAGCAACAGGGACCAAGAGACCCAGTACTTC TRBV28 - TRBJ2-5 13 -
CASSGRTDQETQYF TGTGCCAGCAGTGGTCGGACAGACCAAGAGACCCAGTACTTC TRBV2 - TRBJ2-5 14 -
CASSLNGRLNTGELFF TGTGCCAGCAGCTTAAATGGGAGGCTTAACACCGGGGAGCTGTTTTTT TRBV7-3 - TRBJ2-2 16 -
CASSQYSGGSQETQYF TGTGCCAGCAGCCAATATAGCGGGGGGTCACAAGAGACCCAGTACTTC TRBV3-1/TRBV3-2 TRBD2 TRBJ2-5 16 few
CASSPTSGVASGDEQFF TGTGCCAGCAGCCCTACCAGCGGGGTAGCCTCCGGGGATGAGCAGTTCTTC TRBV4-2 TRBD2 TRBJ2-1 17 once
CASSFRLLKTNYEQYF TGTGCCAGCAGTTTTCGACTACTCAAAACTAACTACGAGCAGTACTTC TRBV6-2/TRBV6-3 - TRBJ2-7 16 -
CASSTDRDYNEQFF TGCGCCAGCAGCACCGACAGAGACTACAATGAGCAGTTCTTC TRBV5-1 - TRBJ2-1 14 -
CASSYLHSVETQYF TGTGCCAGCAGTTACTTACATAGCGTCGAGACCCAGTACTTC TRBV6-5 - TRBJ2-5 14 -
CASSLPAQSGGYTF TGTGCCAGCAGCTTACCGGCACAATCAGGCGGCTACACCTTC TRBV7-3 - TRBJ1-2 14 -
CASSYSMGQGDYGYTF TGTGCCAGCAGTTACTCGATGGGACAGGGGGACTATGGCTACACCTTC TRBV6-6 TRBD1 TRBJ1-2 16 few
CASSSLYEQYF TGTGCCAGCAGCTCCCTCTACGAGCAGTACTTC TRBV7-2 - TRBJ2-7 11 -
CASSESYEQYF TGTGCCAGCTCCGAGTCCTACGAGCAGTACTTC TRBV18 - TRBJ2-7 11 once
CASSLFGQPQHF TGTGCCAGCAGCCTCTTCGGGCAGCCCCAGCATTTT TRBV13 - TRBJ1-5 12 -
CASSEVAGGLSGYTF TGTGCCAGCAGTGAAGTGGCAGGGGGATTGAGTGGCTACACCTTC TRBV6-1 TRBD1 TRBJ1-2 15 -